The sequence of this T cell receptor (beta chain) was determined in a study of blood T cell repertoires in COVID-19. Across the study: Samples taken during acute and convalescent COVID-19 were collected in the United States, Italy and Spain. The analysed material was cDNA or gDNA that came from T cells, B-cell-depleted T cells, or PBMCs.

V lost 3 bases and J lost 4; bases outside the gene matches: 5. Germline V lookup: CDR1 KGHDR, CDR2 SFDVKD. The CDR3 sequence is 16 residues long. Authors' data handling: Reference gene primer amplification gave nucleated cell count estimates. Some clones are missing from TCRdb's copy, which holds only in-frame ones; the method was immunoSEQ multiplex PCR. Clone size and V and J calls were adopted from that table, with D and trimming inferred from the DNA. The table has approximately 87,000 clones, roughly 91% seen once. V and J are TRBV24-1 and TRBJ2-3; 11 positions match TRBD2. The material sequenced was peripheral blood. The clonotype originates from a man aged 70 or older with active or convalescent COVID-19. The CDR3 DNA reads TGTGCCACCAGTGATCCGACTAGCGGGATCCCAGATACGCAGTATTTT. It codes for CATSDPTSGIPDTQYF.